This entry lists 26 T cell receptor beta chains sequenced from one sample in a study of shared clonotypes between healthy human individuals. Data came from immunoSEQ multiplex PCR; TCRdb stores just in-frame clones and leaves some out. Found here are 950,000 to 1,200,000 clones, 70% to 80% of them singletons; the top ten hold 0.85% to 1%. The sequenced material came from memory CD4+ T cells from PBMCs. Regarding subset: CD45RA-negative fraction. These receptors all stem from a man aged 18 to 30 in good health. Some clones in this sample may be carry-over from other donors' samples.

This clone has only a few counts. The V call is TRBV2, the J call TRBJ1-5, with unresolved D. The V gene's germline CDR1 is SNHLY and CDR2 FYNNEI. Between the trimmed V and J ends, which lost 6 bases and 6 bases, there was a span of 9 bases. The CDR3 covers 12 residues. The CDR3 DNA follows: TGTGCCAGCAGCGGCTGGGCTCAGCCCCAGCATTTT. Protein product: CASSGWAQPQHF.

This clone was counted once. V usage is TRBV11-3 and J usage is TRBJ2-5, with 7 bases matching TRBD2. Germline trimming cut 4 bases from V and 4 bases from J; bases unmatched to any gene: 3. The CDR3 covers 13 residues. Germline-derived CDR1 and CDR2 are SGHNT and YENEEA. Written as DNA, the CDR3 is TGTGCCAGCAGCTCGGGACTAACAGAGACCCAGTACTTC. Translating it yields CASSSGLTETQYF.

This clone was detected only a few times. CDR3 protein: CSVTGTGDYPRGGYTF. CDR3 coding DNA: TGCAGCGTAACCGGGACAGGGGACTACCCCCGCGGTGGCTACACCTTC. The V gene is TRBV29-1, the J gene TRBJ1-2, with TRBD1 matching over 10 bases. Trimming at V came to 6 bases and at J to 7 bases, leaving 17 bases not matched to a gene. From germline, CDR1 is SQVTM and CDR2 ANQGSEA. This CDR3 has 16 amino acids.

This clone was detected only once. The chain has TRBV23-1 and TRBJ2-7, with D possibly being TRBD1 (6 bases). TRBV23-1 is assigned to the ORF class and has an uncertain function. Trimming shortened V by 3 bases and J by 3 bases, and 9 bases separated the two germline ends. The CDR3 length is 13 residues. CDR3 coding DNA: TGCGCCAGCAGTCAGAAGGACAGCTACGAGCAGTACTTC. Its protein product is CASSQKDSYEQYF.

The gene calls are TRBV29-1 and TRBJ1-1, with D unresolved. Germline V gives CDR1 SQVTM, CDR2 ANQGSEA. Trimming left V 6 bases short and J 9 bases short, with 17 bases between. This CDR3 has 12 residues. CDR3 coding DNA: TGCAGCGTCGAGACTAGCTCCGATCAAGCTTTCTTT. It yields the protein CSVETSSDQAFF.

The genes are TRBV5-4 and TRBJ1-2, with no clear D. The CDR3 has 13 amino acids. The V gene lost 3 bases and the J gene lost 6 bases, with 12 bases spanning the gap. CDR1 is SGHNT, CDR2 YYREEE, per germline (reference sequence). The CDR3 spells CASSSMRTNGYTF. The CDR3 coding sequence is TGTGCCAGCAGCTCGATGAGGACCAATGGCTACACCTTC.

The rearrangement uses TRBV11-1 and TRBJ2-7; the D is unclear. The germline CDR1 and CDR2 sequences are SGHAT and FQDESV (reference sequence). The CDR3 sequence is 13 residues long. Trimming cost V 1 base and J 7 bases, with 11 bases left between them. The CDR3 bases are TGTGCCAGCAGCTTAGAACAGAGACGAGAGCAGTACTTC. Translated, it gives CASSLEQRREQYF.

The V gene is TRBV5-8, the J gene TRBJ2-7, with D unclear. With 2 bases removed from V and 2 bases from J, the gap between germline ends came to 14 bases. The CDR3 spans 15 residues. Germline-derived CDR1 and CDR2 are SGHTS and YDEGEE. The CDR3 DNA is TGTGCCAGCAGCTTCGCCGTTACTCCTACCTACGAGCAGTACTTC. Its protein product is CASSFAVTPTYEQYF.

This rearrangement joins TRBV9 to TRBJ2-1; 8 bases agree with TRBD2. CDR3 size: 15 residues. With V trimmed by 4 bases and J by 7 bases, 10 bases remained unmatched. CDR1 SGDLS and CDR2 YYNGEE come from the germline V gene. CDR3 in DNA: TGTGCCAGCAGCCCCTATGTGAGACTAGCGAATGAGCAGTTCTTC. Its protein is CASSPYVRLANEQFF.

This clone appeared a single time. This chain links TRBV6-5 with TRBJ1-4, with 7 bases matching TRBD1. The CDR3 spans 15 residues. V lost 6 bases, J lost 5 bases, and 9 bases stayed unmatched. From germline, CDR1 is MNHEY and CDR2 SVGAGI. The CDR3 region is CASRDPGQTNEKLFF. CDR3 DNA sequence: TGTGCCAGCAGGGATCCGGGACAGACAAATGAAAAACTGTTTTTT.

The chain carries TRBV5-6 and TRBJ2-1, with D possibly being TRBD2 (6 bases). Trimming removed 4 bases from V and 4 bases from J, with 12 bases in between. CDR3 length equals 14 residues. Germline V gives CDR1 SGHDT, CDR2 YYEEEE. The CDR3 here is CASSTGTPYNEQFF. The DNA for the CDR3 is TGTGCCAGCAGCACCGGGACTCCTTACAATGAGCAGTTCTTC.

This clone appeared a single time. The J gene is TRBJ1-1, the V gene TRBV7-2, with D unclear. V was shortened by 5 bases and J by 3 bases, with 13 bases between the two germline ends. The CDR3 extends over 14 amino acids. Germline CDR1 and CDR2: SGHTA and FQGNSA. The CDR3 DNA is TGTGCCAGCAGCCGTTCCCCCGGGTACACTGAAGCTTTCTTT. It is translated as CASSRSPGYTEAFF.

This clone was seen a few times. The sample holds other DNA sequences that translate to the same CDR3. The V call is TRBV5-1, the J call TRBJ2-2; D unclear. Germline CDR1 and CDR2: SGHRS and YFSETQ. The germline V and J ends were trimmed by 0 bases and 3 bases, with 9 bases remaining between them. The CDR3 covers 15 residues. The CDR3 coding sequence is TGCGCCAGCAGCTTGGAGGCTGCAGACACCGGGGAGCTGTTTTTT. Translating gives CASSLEAADTGELFF. Combining the CDR3 with reference TRBV5-1 and TRBJ2-2 gives the whole variable domain KAGVTQTPRYLIKTRGQQVTLSCSPISGHRSVSWYQQTPGQGLQFLFEYFSETQRNKGNFPGRFSGRQFSNSRSEMNVSTLELGDSALYLCASSLEAADTGELFFGEGSRLTVL.

There are a few counts of this clone. The chain joins TRBV4-1 to TRBJ2-3; D gene ambiguous. The CDR3 has 14 amino acids. Germline V gene sequence: CDR1 MGHRA, CDR2 YSYEKL. Trimming stripped 4 bases from V and 5 bases from J, with 13 bases between. Here the CDR3 reads CASSLNPLGDTQYF. CDR3 bases: TGCGCCAGCAGCCTGAACCCCCTAGGAGATACGCAGTATTTT.

This clone was observed a few times. The rearrangement joins TRBV27 to TRBJ1-5; a weak D match, TRBD1 (5 bases). Per germline, CDR1 MNHEY and CDR2 SMNVEV (reference sequence). CDR3 length: 18 amino acids. Between the trimmed V and J ends, which lost 0 bases and 0 bases, there was a span of 15 bases. The chain's CDR3 is CASSLSYRGPNSNQPQHF. Written as DNA, the CDR3 is TGTGCCAGCAGTTTATCGTACCGGGGACCTAATAGCAATCAGCCCCAGCATTTT.

The V gene is TRBV4-3, the J gene TRBJ2-1; no definite D call. Germline-derived CDR1 and CDR2 are LGHNA and YSLEER. This CDR3 is 16 amino acids long. The ends were cut back, 1 base at V and 5 bases at J, with 15 bases in the middle. CDR3 nucleotides: TGCGCCAGCAGCCAAGGTGGCGGAAACCCCGACAATGAGCAGTTCTTC. Amino acids: CASSQGGGNPDNEQFF.

This clone was detected only once. The CDR3, as DNA: TGTGCCAGCAGCCCAGTAGGACGCCCCGAAGGGGAGCAGTTCTTC. Its translation is CASSPVGRPEGEQFF. The chain combines TRBV7-3 with TRBJ2-1; D is unclear. V shed 5 bases and J shed 10 bases, with 21 bases lying between them. Germline V gene data show CDR1 as SGHTA and CDR2 as FQGTGA. The CDR3 consists of 15 residues.

V and J are TRBV4-2 and TRBJ1-2, with TRBD1 matching 10 bases. The CDR3 totals 16 residues. Germline CDR1 is LGHNA and CDR2 is YNFKEQ. Unmatched junction bases numbered 5, after V lost 0 bases and J lost 4 bases. The CDR3 here is CASSQDRDRGVYGYTF. The CDR3 DNA sequence: TGTGCCAGCAGCCAAGACAGGGACAGGGGAGTCTATGGCTACACCTTC.

The rearrangement links TRBV28 to TRBJ1-2; 8 bases are a match to TRBD1. J lost 6 bases, V lost 2 bases, and 5 bases had no gene match. In germline, CDR1 is MDHEN, CDR2 SYDVKM. The CDR3 has 14 amino acids. The CDR3 DNA reads as TGTGCCAGCAGTTTAGCCGCAGGGGGCAATGGCTACACCTTC. This translates into CASSLAAGGNGYTF.

Concerning this clone: This sequence is one base from a far larger clone and is likely a read error. Distinct nucleotide sequences in the sample also encode this CDR3. This chain links TRBV11-2 with TRBJ2-5, with no clear D. With 2 bases removed from V and 2 bases from J, the gap between germline ends came to 0 bases. There are 11 residues in the CDR3. CDR1 is SGHAT, CDR2 FQNNGV, per germline. The CDR3 bases are TGTGCCAGCAGCTTACAAGAGACCCAGTACTTC. It codes for CASSLQETQYF.

The V gene is TRBV6-6, the J gene TRBJ2-3; D possibly corresponds to TRBD1 (5 bases). Germline V gene lookup returns CDR1 MNHNY and CDR2 SVGAGI (reference sequence). V gave up 5 bases and J gave up 6 bases, with 9 bases separating them. The CDR3 runs 12 residues. The CDR3 reads CASSISGDTQYF. The CDR3 DNA is TGTGCCAGCAGTATCTCAGGGGATACGCAGTATTTT.

This clone was seen a handful of times. At one end the junction does not follow the germline gene, possibly because of a read error. The rearrangement links TRBV14 to TRBJ2-1; weak D call: TRBD2 (5 bases). Germline lookup yields CDR1 SGHDN and CDR2 FVKESK. The CDR3 totals 12 residues. CDR3 nucleotide sequence: TGTGCCAGCAGCCTCCAACTAGGCTCCCTAGTCTTC. This encodes CASSLQLGSLVF.

CDR3 sequence (DNA): TGTGCCAGCAGCTTTGGGGGCGCGAGGACTGAAGCTTTCTTT. Its translation is CASSFGGARTEAFF. V is TRBV5-5 and J is TRBJ1-1, with a possible D match to TRBD1 (6 bases). In germline, CDR1 is SGHKS, CDR2 YYEKEE (reference sequence). This CDR3 comprises 14 residues. Trimming took 2 bases from V and 5 from J, leaving 13 bases between them.

The chain combines TRBV5-6 with TRBJ2-5, with D possibly matching TRBD2 (5 bases). The DNA matches TRBJ2-7 better at its end, which makes the J call doubtful. The CDR3 extends over 14 amino acids. Germline loops: CDR1 SGHDT, CDR2 YYEEEE. The CDR3 DNA follows: TGTGCCAGCAGCTTTCGGGCGGGCTCCTACGAGCAGTACTTC. Translating gives CASSFRAGSYEQYF.

In the case of this clone: At one end, the junction sequence differs from germline, possibly due to a read error. This sample also contains other DNA sequences that code for the same CDR3. The chain joins TRBV2 to TRBJ1-5; D is unresolved. The germline V gene encodes CDR1 SNHLY and CDR2 FYNNEI. This CDR3 spans 13 amino acids. The CDR3 nucleotides are TGCGCCAGCAGTCTATCTAGCAATCAGCCCCAGCATTTT. As protein: CASSLSSNQPQHF. Supplemented by reference TRBV2 and TRBJ1-5, the full variable domain reads EPEVTQTPSHQVTQMGQEVILRCVPISNHLYFYWYRQILGQKVEFLVSFYNNEISEKSEIFDDQFSVERPDGSNFTLKIRSTKLEDSAMYFCASSLSSNQPQHFGDGTRLSIL.

The chain links TRBV9 to TRBJ2-7; D possibly corresponds to TRBD1 (6 bases). The CDR3 has 14 amino acids. The germline V and J ends were trimmed by 4 bases and 2 bases, with 13 bases remaining between them. Germline CDR1 is SGDLS and CDR2 is YYNGEE. The CDR3 sequence is CASSQTGTPYEQYF. The CDR3 coding sequence is TGTGCCAGCAGCCAAACAGGGACCCCCTACGAGCAGTACTTC.